This TCR beta chain comes out of a study of TIL therapy for anti-PD-1-resistant metastatic lung cancer. About the research overall: Patients then received nivolumab; progressors got lymphodepletion, TIL and IL-2. Study-level results: Infused TIL clonotypes partially replaced the baseline blood repertoire, then decayed over months.

Concerning this clone: Its specificity is not known.

The CDR3 contains 22 residues. Germline CDR1 and CDR2: MGHRA and YSYEKL. The V segment lost 2 bases and the J segment 0 bases; nucleotides outside the gene matches: 18. Sequencing used immunoSEQ v3. Using immunoSEQ multiplex PCR, the repertoire was profiled, and TCRdb retains in-frame clones only, with some absent. The table lists tens of thousands of clones, around 79% of them singletons. Indicated time point: pre-treatment sample, taken before nivolumab and TIL therapy. Sequencing used blood, obtained at baseline. The source of this sequence is a woman aged 25 to 80 with non-small cell lung cancer. The chain combines TRBV4-1 with TRBJ2-3; TRBD1 matches 12 bases. The CDR3 spells CASSQTRLRDRGRPGSTDTQYF. The CDR3 DNA reads as TGCGCCAGCAGCCAAACGAGACTCCGGGACAGGGGGCGCCCAGGGAGCACAGATACGCAGTATTTT.